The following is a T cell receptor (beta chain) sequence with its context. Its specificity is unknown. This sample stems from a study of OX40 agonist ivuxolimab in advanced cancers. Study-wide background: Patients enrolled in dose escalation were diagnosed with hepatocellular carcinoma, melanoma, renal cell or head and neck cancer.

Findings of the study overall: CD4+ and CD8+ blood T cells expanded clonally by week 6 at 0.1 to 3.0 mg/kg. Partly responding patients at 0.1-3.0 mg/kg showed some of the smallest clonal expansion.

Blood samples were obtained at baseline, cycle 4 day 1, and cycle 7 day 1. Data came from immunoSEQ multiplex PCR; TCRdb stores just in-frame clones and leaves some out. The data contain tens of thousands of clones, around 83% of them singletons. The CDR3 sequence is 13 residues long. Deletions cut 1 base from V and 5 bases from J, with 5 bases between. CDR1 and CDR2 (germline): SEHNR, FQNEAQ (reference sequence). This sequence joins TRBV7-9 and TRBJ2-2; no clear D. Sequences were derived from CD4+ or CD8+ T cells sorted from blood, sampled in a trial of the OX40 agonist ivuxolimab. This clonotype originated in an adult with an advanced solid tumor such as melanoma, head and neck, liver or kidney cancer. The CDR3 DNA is TGTGCCAGCAGCTTAGTTTTTACCGGGGAGCTGTTTTTT. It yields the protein CASSLVFTGELFF.